The source of this TCR beta chain is a study of cytomegalovirus exposure and HLA in healthy donors. Study as a whole: Earlier, 100 million to 120 million unique TCR beta sequences were recovered from approximately 200 million T cells by an analysis.

Trimming cost V 2 bases and J 4 bases; bases outside gene matches: 14. Per germline, CDR1 ENHRY and CDR2 SYGVKD. The CDR3 is 18 residues long. A note on this clone: What it binds is unknown.

The PCR contained 60 Vbeta and 13 Jbeta primers. This table comes from immunoSEQ multiplex PCR, and its TCRdb copy is limited to in-frame clones, with some not included. Its table records around 140,000 clones. Findings and caveats of the study: From TCR beta sequences, most subjects' HLA-A and HLA-B alleles were reportedly predicted accurately. Listed as cytomegalovirus-associated were 150 or so TCR beta chains. Testing in vitro showed three CMV-associated chains specific for CMV antigens.

The sequencing sample was made of PBMCs. V gene TRBV10-3 combines with J gene TRBJ1-5, with 7 bases that match TRBD1. This TCR derives from a woman aged 40 to 55 in good health and CMV-seropositive. The CDR3 DNA is TGTGCCATCAGTGAGCAGGAAAAGGACAGGCGCATTAATCAGCCCCAGCATTTT. Protein product: CAISEQEKDRRINQPQHF.